The rows below give T cell receptor beta chains drawn from one sample of a study of T cell responses to AZD1222 COVID-19 vaccine. The repertoire was sequenced with immunoSEQ multiplex PCR; TCRdb's copy has only in-frame clones and lacks some. The sample lists 85,000 to 130,000 clones, about 90% seen once, with less than 9.5% in the top ten. The specimen was peripheral blood, collected 28 days after the second AZD1222 dose. The origin of the receptors is an adult who received the AZD1222 COVID-19 vaccine. Both conserved end residues are part of each CDR3.

j_call v_call cdr3_aa
TRBJ1-2 TRBV5-4 CASSLGRDHYGYTF
TRBJ1-2 TRBV12-3/TRBV12-4 CASRSGGYVWTF
TRBJ2-1 TRBV7-6 CASSLPTGQGAREQFF
TRBJ2-5 TRBV5-4 CASSHQSVQETQYF
TRBJ2-3 TRBV4-3 CASSLLRGSTDTQYF
TRBJ1-1 TRBV7-9 CASSLEVGGTEAFF
TRBJ1-4 TRBV7-8 CASSSRPSTNEKLFF
TRBJ2-7 TRBV5-1 CASSFPAGGGGFYEQYF
TRBJ1-2 TRBV11-1 CASSLGQRYGYTF
TRBJ2-5 TRBV7-2 CASSQPGRNPETQYF
TRBJ1-1 TRBV4-2 CASSHKGGKSPNQNLTKNNTEAFF
TRBJ1-1 TRBV21-1 CASSRTTGGKVNTEAFF
TRBJ2-3 TRBV7-9 CASSYPWDTQYF
TRBJ2-2 TRBV19 CASSPVPTGELFF
TRBJ1-1 TRBV11-1 CASSSALGQGTEAFF
TRBJ2-7 TRBV19 CASSPPGGRASSYEQYF
TRBJ1-3 TRBV5-1 CASSLGGADSGNTIYF
TRBJ2-7 TRBV5-4 CASSLGGKSSYEQYF
TRBJ2-7 TRBV4-3 CASSQEGDRGHEQYF
TRBJ2-1 TRBV5-4 CASSFGGGDEQFF
TRBJ2-3 TRBV6-4 CASSDAASGGTDTQYF
TRBJ2-7 TRBV11-2 CASSLDRYEQYF
TRBJ2-7 TRBV14 CASSHSYEQYF
TRBJ2-4 TRBV11-2 CASTDMYRNIQYF
TRBJ2-2 TRBV9 CASSVDRRLAGGFGELFF
TRBJ2-1 TRBV19 CASKDRAGEQFF
TRBJ2-3 TRBV9 CASSVTRGGGMGTQYF
TRBJ2-3 TRBV25-1 CATFELGTQYF
TRBJ2-2 TRBV4-1 CASSQDPGRGRTGELFF
TRBJ2-1 TRBV10-3 CAISEDRGGRGGYEQFF
TRBJ2-2 TRBV29-1 CSVGLTGGTGELFF
TRBJ2-7 TRBV3-1/TRBV3-2 CASSQVYYEQYF
TRBJ1-4 TRBV6-2/TRBV6-3 CASSQAGTGLEKLFF
TRBJ1-1 TRBV6-5 CASSYTGRGNTEAFF
TRBJ2-5 TRBV24-1 CATSDSIGGPLETQYF
TRBJ2-1 TRBV6-2/TRBV6-3 CASSYGTSGLGQFF
TRBJ2-2 TRBV21-1 CASSKDRGGLFF
TRBJ2-2 TRBV4-3 CASSQDSTGELFF
TRBJ2-1 TRBV24-1 CATSVPGPDRGAYNEQFF
TRBJ1-5 TRBV19 CASRSGVQPQHF
TRBJ1-1 TRBV6-5 CASSYSNTVNTEAFF
TRBJ2-7 TRBV9 CASSVAGTNYEQYF
TRBJ1-1 TRBV2 CASRSDRVPTEAFF
TRBJ1-3 TRBV6-5 CASRSSGAWGNTIYF
TRBJ1-6 TRBV11-1 CASSWTEYSPLHF
TRBJ2-7 TRBV4-1 CASREEQGTYEQYF
TRBJ2-5 TRBV10-3 CAIRPTGGLETQYF
TRBJ2-5 TRBV7-3 CASTPSGGAGETQYF
TRBJ2-5 TRBV6-5 CASSQNPGQEETQYF
TRBJ2-7 TRBV7-6 CASTEGRGLAYEQYF
TRBJ1-3 TRBV19 CASSPQPGLVSGNTIYF
TRBJ2-7 TRBV6-5 CASSPTGTGAYEQYF
TRBJ2-1 TRBV27 CASSSGTQGRTEQFF
TRBJ2-2 TRBV7-9 CASSFSGTISNTGELFF